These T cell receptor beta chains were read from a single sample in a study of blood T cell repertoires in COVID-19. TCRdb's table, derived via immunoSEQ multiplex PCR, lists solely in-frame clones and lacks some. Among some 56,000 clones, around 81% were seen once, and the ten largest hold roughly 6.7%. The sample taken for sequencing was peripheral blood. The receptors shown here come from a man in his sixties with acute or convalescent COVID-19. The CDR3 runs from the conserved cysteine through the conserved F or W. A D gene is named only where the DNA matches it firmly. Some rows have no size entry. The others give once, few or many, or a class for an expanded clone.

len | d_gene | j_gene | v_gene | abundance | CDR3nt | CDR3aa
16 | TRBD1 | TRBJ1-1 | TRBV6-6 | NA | TGTGCCAGCAGTTACCGGGACAGGGAAGGCTACACTGAAGCTTTCTTT | CASSYRDREGYTEAFF
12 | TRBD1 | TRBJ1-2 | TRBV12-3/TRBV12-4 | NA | TGTGCCAGCGCAGGGGGCAGGGTTGGCTACACCTTC | CASAGGRVGYTF
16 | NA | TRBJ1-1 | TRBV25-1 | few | TGTGCCAGCAGGGGACCGGGGCGGGGGATGAACACTGAAGCTTTCTTT | CASRGPGRGMNTEAFF
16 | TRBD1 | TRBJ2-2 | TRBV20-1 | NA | TGCAGTGCTAGTCAGGACAGGGGTCGGGGAACCGGGGAGCTGTTTTTT | CSASQDRGRGTGELFF
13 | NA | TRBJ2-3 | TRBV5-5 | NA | TGTGCCAGCAGCCTACAGTCTGCAGATACGCAGTATTTT | CASSLQSADTQYF
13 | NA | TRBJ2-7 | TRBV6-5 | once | TGTGCCAGCAGTATGGAAGGGGCCTACGAGCAGTACTTC | CASSMEGAYEQYF
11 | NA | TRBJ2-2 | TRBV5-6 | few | TGTGCCAGCAGCTTGCACGGGGAGCTGTTTTTT | CASSLHGELFF
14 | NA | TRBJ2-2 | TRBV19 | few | TGTGCCAGTAGTATAGAACGGGGTACCGGGGAGCTGTTTTTT | CASSIERGTGELFF
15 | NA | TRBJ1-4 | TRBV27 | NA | TGTGCCAGCAGTACCGGACTTGCAACTAATGAAAAACTGTTTTTT | CASSTGLATNEKLFF
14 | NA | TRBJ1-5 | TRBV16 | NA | TGTGCCAGCAGCCAAAAAGCGGACGGGCAGCCCCAGCATTTT | CASSQKADGQPQHF
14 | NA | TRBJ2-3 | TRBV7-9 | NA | TGTGCCAGCAGCTTAAACTCCCCGCCAGATACGCAGTATTTT | CASSLNSPPDTQYF
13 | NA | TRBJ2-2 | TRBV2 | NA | TGTGCCAGCGGAACATCTAGCGACGGGGAGCTGTTTTTT | CASGTSSDGELFF
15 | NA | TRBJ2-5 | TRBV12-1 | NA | TGTGCCAGCCGTAAAAGGTTTTGGGCCCAAGAGACCCAGTACTTC | CASRKRFWAQETQYF
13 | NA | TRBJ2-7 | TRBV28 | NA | TGTGCCAGCAGTTCTCCCCCGGGAGACGAGCAGTACTTC | CASSSPPGDEQYF
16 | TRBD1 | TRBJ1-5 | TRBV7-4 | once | TGTGCCAGCAGCACCGACAGGGGGAAGAGCTGGCAGCCCCAGCATTTT | CASSTDRGKSWQPQHF
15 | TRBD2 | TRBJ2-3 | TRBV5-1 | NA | TGCGCCAGCAGCTTGGCGGGACTAGACACAGATACGCAGTATTTT | CASSLAGLDTDTQYF
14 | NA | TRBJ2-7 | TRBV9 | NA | TGTGCCAGCAGCGTATTAGACAACTCCTACGAGCAGTACTTC | CASSVLDNSYEQYF
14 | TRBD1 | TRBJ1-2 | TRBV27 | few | TGTGCCAGCAGTTTCCCCCAGGGGGCCTATGGCTACACCTTC | CASSFPQGAYGYTF
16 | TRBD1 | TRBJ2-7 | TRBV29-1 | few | TGCAGCGTGGAAACGAGGACAGGGTCGACCCCCTACGAGCAGTACTTC | CSVETRTGSTPYEQYF
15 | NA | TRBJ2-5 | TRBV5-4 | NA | TGTGCCAGCAGCTTCGATCAGGGGAGAAAAGAGACCCAGTACTTC | CASSFDQGRKETQYF
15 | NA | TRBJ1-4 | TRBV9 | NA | TGTGCCAGCAGCGTAGGGGGACACCTTAATGAAAAACTGTTTTTT | CASSVGGHLNEKLFF
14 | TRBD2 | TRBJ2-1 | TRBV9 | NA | TGTGCCAGCAGCGACTCGCTAGCGGGTAGGGAGCAGTTCTTC | CASSDSLAGREQFF
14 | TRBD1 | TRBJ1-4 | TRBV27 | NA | TGTGCCAGCAGTTTCAGGGGGCCGGATGAAAAACTGTTTTTT | CASSFRGPDEKLFF
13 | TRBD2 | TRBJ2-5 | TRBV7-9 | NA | TGTGCCACCAACCGGGGGGTCCAAGAGACCCAGTACTTC | CATNRGVQETQYF
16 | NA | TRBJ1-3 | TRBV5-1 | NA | TGCGCCAGCAGCTTGGAGGGCGGGAGCTCTGGAAACACCATATATTTT | CASSLEGGSSGNTIYF
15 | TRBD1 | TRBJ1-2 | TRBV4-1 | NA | TGCGCCAGCAGCTTACCGGGACAGGCTAACTATGGCTACACCTTC | CASSLPGQANYGYTF
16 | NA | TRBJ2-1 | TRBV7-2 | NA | TGTGCCAGCAGCTGGAGTGGCTCCACCCGAGGATATGAGCAGTTCTTC | CASSWSGSTRGYEQFF
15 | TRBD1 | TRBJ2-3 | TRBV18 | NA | TGTGCCAGCTCGCCGATGGGACAGGGAACAGATACGCAGTATTTT | CASSPMGQGTDTQYF
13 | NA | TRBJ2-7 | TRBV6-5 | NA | TGTGCCAGCAGTTACCGCCTAGGTCTAGGGCAGTACTTC | CASSYRLGLGQYF
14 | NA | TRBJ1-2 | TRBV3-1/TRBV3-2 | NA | TGTGCCAGCAGCCAAGATCTAGCCGGCTATGGCTACACCTTC | CASSQDLAGYGYTF
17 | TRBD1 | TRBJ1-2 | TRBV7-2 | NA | TGTGCCAGCAGCTTAGCGCTGATACAGGGGGCACGCTATGGCTACACCTTC | CASSLALIQGARYGYTF
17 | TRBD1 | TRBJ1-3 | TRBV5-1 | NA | TGCGCCAGCAGCAATACAGGGACAGCGATCTCTGGAAACACCATATATTTT | CASSNTGTAISGNTIYF
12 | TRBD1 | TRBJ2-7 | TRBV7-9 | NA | TGTGGATTCGACAGGGGCTCCTACGAGCAGTACTTC | CGFDRGSYEQYF
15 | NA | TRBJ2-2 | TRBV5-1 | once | TGCGCCAGCAGCCCCAGACAAAGCTCCACCGGGGAGCTGTTTTTT | CASSPRQSSTGELFF
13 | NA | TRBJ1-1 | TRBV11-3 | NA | TGTGCCAGCAGCCGGGGGGTGGACACTGAAGCTTTCTTT | CASSRGVDTEAFF
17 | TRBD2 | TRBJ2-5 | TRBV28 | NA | TGTGCCAGCAGGCGCCTAGCGGGGGGGCCCTCCCAAGAGACCCAGTACTTC | CASRRLAGGPSQETQYF
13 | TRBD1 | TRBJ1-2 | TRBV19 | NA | TGTGCCACCCAGATCACAGGGGGCTCTGGCTACACCTTC | CATQITGGSGYTF
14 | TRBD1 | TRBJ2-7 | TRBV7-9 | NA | TGTGCCAGCAGCACCGCGACAGGGATCCACGAGCAGTACTTC | CASSTATGIHEQYF
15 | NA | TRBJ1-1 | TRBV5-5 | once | TGTGCCAGCAGCTTGGGGGCAGTATTGAACACTGAAGCTTTCTTT | CASSLGAVLNTEAFF
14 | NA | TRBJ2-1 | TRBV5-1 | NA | TGCGCCAGCAGCTTGGACGTCAGGTACGGTGAGCAGTTCTTC | CASSLDVRYGEQFF
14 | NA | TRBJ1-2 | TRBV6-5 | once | TGTGCCAGCAGTTACACAGGGCGCTCCTCCGGCTACACCTTC | CASSYTGRSSGYTF
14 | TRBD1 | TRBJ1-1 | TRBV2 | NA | TGTGCCAGCAGTGCAGCTAGGACAGGGGATAAAGCTTTCTTT | CASSAARTGDKAFF
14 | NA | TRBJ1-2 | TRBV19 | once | TGTGCCAGTAGTTCAAAGCAGGGATCCTATGGCTACACCTTC | CASSSKQGSYGYTF
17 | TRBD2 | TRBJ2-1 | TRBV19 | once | TGTGCCAGTAGTACCACTTGGACTAGGCTCTGGGGCAATGAGCAGTTCTTC | CASSTTWTRLWGNEQFF
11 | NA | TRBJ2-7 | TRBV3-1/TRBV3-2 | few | TGTGCCAGCAGCCATCGGGGCGAGCAGTACTTC | CASSHRGEQYF
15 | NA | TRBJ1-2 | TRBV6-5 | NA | TGTGCCAGCAGTTACTCGGGGGGGATCGACTATGGCTACACCTTC | CASSYSGGIDYGYTF
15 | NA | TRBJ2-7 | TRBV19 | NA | TGTGCCAGTAGTATAGTAAGCGGCGGGTCCTACGAGCAGTACTTC | CASSIVSGGSYEQYF
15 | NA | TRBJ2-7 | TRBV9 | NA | TGTGCCAGCAGCGTAGATCAGGGGAGCTCCTACGAGCAGTACTTC | CASSVDQGSSYEQYF
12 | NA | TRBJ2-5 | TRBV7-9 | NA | TGTGCCAGCAGCCCCGGCCAAGAGACCCAGTACTTC | CASSPGQETQYF
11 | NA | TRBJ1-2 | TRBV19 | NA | TGTGCCAGTAGTATAGGGCATGGCTACACCTTC | CASSIGHGYTF
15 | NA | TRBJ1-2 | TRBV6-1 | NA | TGTGCCAGCAGTGAGGGCAGGGCCTCTAACTATGGCTACACCTTC | CASSEGRASNYGYTF
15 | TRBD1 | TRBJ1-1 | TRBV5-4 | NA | TGTGCCAGCAGCTTCCGGACAGGATTGAACACTGAAGCTTTCTTT | CASSFRTGLNTEAFF
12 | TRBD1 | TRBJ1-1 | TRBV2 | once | TGTGCCAGCAGCTTCGGACAGGAGAGGTCTTTCTTT | CASSFGQERSFF